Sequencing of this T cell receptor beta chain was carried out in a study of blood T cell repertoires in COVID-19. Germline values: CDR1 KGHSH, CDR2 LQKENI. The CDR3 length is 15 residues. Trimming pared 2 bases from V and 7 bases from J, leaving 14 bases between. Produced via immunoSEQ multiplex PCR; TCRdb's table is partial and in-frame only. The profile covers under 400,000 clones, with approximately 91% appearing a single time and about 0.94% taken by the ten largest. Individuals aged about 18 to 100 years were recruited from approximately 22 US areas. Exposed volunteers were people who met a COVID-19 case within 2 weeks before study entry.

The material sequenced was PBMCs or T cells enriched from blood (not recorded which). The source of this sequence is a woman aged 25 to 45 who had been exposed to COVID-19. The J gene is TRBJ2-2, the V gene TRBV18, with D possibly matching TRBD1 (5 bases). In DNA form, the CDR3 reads TGTGCCAGCTCACCAGGGGCCAGGGAAATCGGGGAGCTGTTTTTT. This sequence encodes CASSPGAREIGELFF.